Listed here are 24 T cell receptor beta chains from one sample, sequenced in a study of blood T cell repertoires in COVID-19 (dated by TCRdb to 2020 to 2022). The receptor library was made with the immunoSEQ multiplex PCR assay. Here the immuneACCESS table is served through TCRdb, limited to in-frame sequences with V and J called. Missing clones are a known gap in these copies; in checked studies unresolved V genes cover under half, and the rest lacks a known reason. This sample has 250,000 to 350,000 clones in its table, and roughly 87% of those were observed once. Jointly, the top ten make up roughly 2% of the sample. The specimen sequenced was peripheral blood. The receptor source for this set is a woman aged 50 to 60 who had recovered from COVID-19.

The rearrangement uses TRBV5-1 and TRBJ1-5; D perhaps matches TRBD1 (6 bases). CDR3 length equals 18 residues. The V and J ends lost 0 bases and 3 bases respectively, with 19 bases between them. Germline assignment: CDR1 SGHRS and CDR2 YFSETQ. The CDR3, as DNA: TGCGCCAGCAGCTTGGCAAACGGGGGAGGGGGTAACAATCAGCCCCAGCATTTT. As protein: CASSLANGGGGNNQPQHF.

The chain couples TRBV5-1 to TRBJ2-7; no clear D gene. This CDR3 comprises 13 residues. V was shortened by 1 base and J by 2 bases, with 7 bases between the two germline ends. Per germline, CDR1 SGHRS and CDR2 YFSETQ. This CDR3 is CASSLSSAYEQYF. The CDR3 DNA reads as TGCGCCAGCAGCTTGAGCTCTGCCTACGAGCAGTACTTC.

V usage is TRBV7-3 and J usage is TRBJ2-1; 8 nucleotides match TRBD1. Germline values: CDR1 SGHTA, CDR2 FQGTGA. The junction had 6 bases not matched to a gene; V was cut back by 5 bases and J by 0 bases. This CDR3 has 16 amino acids. The CDR3 nucleotides read TGTGCCAGCAGCCCACAGGGGGGAGGCTCCTACAATGAGCAGTTCTTC. It encodes CASSPQGGGSYNEQFF.

This rearrangement joins TRBV6-6 to TRBJ1-1; unclear D gene. Germline loops: CDR1 MNHNY, CDR2 SVGAGI (reference sequence). CDR3 length: 9 residues. V was cut by 2 bases and J by 11 bases, with 3 bases left in between. This chain's CDR3 is CASSYPAFF. The DNA for the CDR3 is TGTGCCAGCAGTTACCCTGCTTTCTTT.

The V and J genes are TRBV7-6 and TRBJ2-2; 10 bases are shared with TRBD2. The V and J ends lost 1 base and 4 bases, in that order; junction bases with no gene match: 0. This CDR3 has 15 amino acids. Germline CDR1 reads SGHVS; CDR2 reads FNYEAQ. CDR3 nucleotide sequence: TGTGCCAGCAGCTTAGGACTAGCGGGCACCGGGGAGCTGTTTTTT. Protein product: CASSLGLAGTGELFF.

This CDR3 is CASSGQGVTEAFF. CDR3 sequence (DNA): TGTGCCAGCAGTGGACAGGGCGTCACTGAAGCTTTCTTT. The chain is built from TRBV6-2 or TRBV6-3 and TRBJ1-1; 8 bases are a match to TRBD1. The V segment lost 5 bases and the J segment 4 bases; nucleotides outside the gene matches: 3. This CDR3 has 13 residues. Germline V gives CDR1 MNHEY, CDR2 SVGEGT.

This clone has only a few counts. Other DNA variants within this sample encode the same CDR3. The V call is TRBV7-2, the J call TRBJ1-5; 9 nucleotides agree with TRBD1. The J segment lost 4 bases and the V segment lost 3 bases, leaving 4 bases of the junction unmatched. Germline values: CDR1 SGHTA, CDR2 FQGNSA. This CDR3 region has 15 residues. The CDR3 region is CASSLQTGGNQPQHF. The CDR3 bases are TGTGCCAGCAGCTTGCAGACAGGGGGAAATCAGCCCCAGCATTTT.

This rearrangement joins TRBV2 to TRBJ2-1; D is possibly TRBD2 (5 bases). The CDR3 sequence is 14 residues long. Germline CDR1 reads SNHLY; CDR2 reads FYNNEI. V lost 3 bases and J lost 2, with 8 bases in between. This CDR3 is CASSEDGTYNEQFF. The CDR3 DNA follows: TGTGCCAGCAGTGAGGACGGGACCTACAATGAGCAGTTCTTC.

This clone was recorded once. V and J are TRBV27 and TRBJ1-5; TRBD1 agrees at 7 bases. Germline CDR1 MNHEY, CDR2 SMNVEV (reference sequence). The CDR3 has 14 residues. Trimming took 3 bases from V and 7 from J; bases not matched to a gene: 6. The CDR3 here is CASSLTGKGQPQHF. Written as DNA, the CDR3 is TGTGCCAGCAGTTTGACAGGGAAAGGACAGCCCCAGCATTTT.

The CDR3 region has the DNA TGTGCCAGCTCCCGGGACAGATCAAATCAGCCCCAGCATTTT. Residues: CASSRDRSNQPQHF. J is TRBJ1-5 and V is TRBV18, with 7 positions matching TRBD1. This CDR3 is built from 14 residues. From germline, CDR1 is KGHSH and CDR2 LQKENI. Unmatched junction bases numbered 6, after V lost 6 bases and J lost 4 bases.

The chain recombines TRBV19 with TRBJ1-5; D is ambiguous. Germline V gives CDR1 LNHDA, CDR2 SQIVND (reference sequence). Between the trimmed V and J ends, which lost 2 bases and 0 bases, there was a span of 5 bases. This CDR3 has 14 amino acids. CDR3 sequence (DNA): TGTGCCAGTAGTATAAACTATAGCAATCAGCCCCAGCATTTT. The encoded protein is CASSINYSNQPQHF.

The V and J genes are TRBV2 and TRBJ2-1; 8 bases agree with TRBD2. V lost 5 bases and J lost 10; bases outside the gene matches: 4. Germline values: CDR1 SNHLY, CDR2 FYNNEI. This CDR3 has 12 amino acids. The CDR3 DNA reads as TGTGCCAGCAGTCCCGGGAGGGTCGAGCAGTTCTTC. This gives the protein CASSPGRVEQFF. The full variable domain, its missing parts supplied by reference TRBV2 and TRBJ2-1, is EPEVTQTPSHQVTQMGQEVILRCVPISNHLYFYWYRQILGQKVEFLVSFYNNEISEKSEIFDDQFSVERPDGSNFTLKIRSTKLEDSAMYFCASSPGRVEQFFGPGTRLTVL.

This chain joins TRBV16 and TRBJ1-5, with unresolved D. V lost 2 bases and J 6 bases, leaving 11 bases between the germline ends. There are 14 residues in the CDR3. Germline-derived CDR1 and CDR2 are KGHSY and FQNENV. Here the CDR3 DNA reads TGTGCCAGCAGCCAACGGTCGAACAGTCAGCCCCAGCATTTT. Protein product: CASSQRSNSQPQHF.

This chain connects TRBV5-3 to TRBJ1-6; 7 bases map to TRBD1. TRBV5-3 is designated an ORF whose function remains uncertain. Trimming cost V 4 bases and J 0 bases; bases outside gene matches: 13. The CDR3 extends over 19 amino acids. CDR3 in amino acids: CARSGAGTAERSYNSPLHF. CDR3 bases: TGTGCCAGAAGCGGGGCCGGGACAGCAGAACGCTCCTATAATTCACCCCTCCACTTT.

About this clone itself: This specimen includes other DNA sequences encoding the same CDR3. The chain combines TRBV4-1 with TRBJ1-4; 10 bases fit TRBD1. The CDR3 contains 14 residues. J was trimmed by 7 bases and V by 4 bases; bases with no gene match: 3. Germline CDR1 is MGHRA and CDR2 is YSYEKL. CDR3 nucleotide sequence: TGCGCCAGCAGCCCGGGACAGGGGAGTGAAAAACTGTTTTTT. This encodes CASSPGQGSEKLFF.

The CDR3: CASSSTENTEAFF. DNA for the CDR3: TGTGCCAGCAGCTCCACAGAGAACACTGAAGCTTTCTTT. The chain carries TRBV6-4 and TRBJ1-1; D not resolved. The CDR3 covers 13 residues. V lost 6 bases and J lost 1, with 9 bases in between. CDR1 and CDR2 (germline): MRHNA, SNTAGT.

The rearrangement uses TRBV11-3 and TRBJ2-2, with 9 bases lining up with TRBD2. Trimming at V came to 1 base and at J to 8 bases, leaving 8 bases not matched to a gene. The CDR3 is 16 amino acids. Germline V lookup: CDR1 SGHNT, CDR2 YENEEA. The CDR3 sequence: CASSLVWTSAAGELFF. The CDR3 DNA sequence: TGTGCCAGCAGCTTAGTTTGGACTAGCGCTGCAGGGGAGCTGTTTTTT. Full variable domain (remainder filled in from reference TRBV11-3 and TRBJ2-2): EAGVVQSPRYKIIEKKQPVAFWCNPISGHNTLYWYLQNLGQGPELLIRYENEEAVDDSQLPKDRFSAERLKGVDSTLKIQPAELGDSAVYLCASSLVWTSAAGELFFGEGSRLTVL.

The sample holds a few counts of this clone. This rearrangement joins TRBV6-6 to TRBJ1-6, with D maybe TRBD1 (5 bases). Looked up from germline, CDR1 is MNHNY and CDR2 is SVGAGI (reference sequence). The V and J ends lost 6 bases and 10 bases respectively, with 19 bases between them. The CDR3 is made up of 15 amino acids. DNA for the CDR3: TGTGCCAGCAGCTCTCAAGGACAAAGAGAGTCACCCCTCCACTTT. Translated: CASSSQGQRESPLHF.

DNA of the CDR3: TGTGCCACCGGTGGAGGGGCGAACACCGGGGAGCTGTTTTTT. It yields the protein CATGGGANTGELFF. The V and J genes are TRBV15 and TRBJ2-2; possibly TRBD2 for D (6 bases). The V gene's germline CDR1 is LNHNV and CDR2 YYDKDF (reference sequence). With 8 bases removed from V and 0 bases from J, the gap between germline ends came to 10 bases. The CDR3 is 14 residues long. Supplemented by reference TRBV15 and TRBJ2-2, the full variable domain reads DAMVIQNPRYQVTQFGKPVTLSCSQTLNHNVMYWYQQKSSQAPKLLFHYYDKDFNNEADTPDNFQSRRPNTSFCFLDIRSPGLGDTAMYLCATGGGANTGELFFGEGSRLTVL.

The V and J genes are TRBV19 and TRBJ2-3; possibly TRBD2 for D (6 bases). The germline V gene encodes CDR1 LNHDA and CDR2 SQIVND (reference sequence). Trimming cost V 3 bases and J 4 bases, with 11 bases left between them. This CDR3 is 14 amino acids long. The CDR3 loop is CASSMSSGADTQYF. CDR3 in DNA: TGTGCCAGTAGTATGAGTTCGGGGGCAGATACGCAGTATTTT.

J is TRBJ2-3 and V is TRBV18; TRBD2 might be the D (6 bases). Per germline, CDR1 KGHSH and CDR2 LQKENI. Trimming pared 8 bases from V and 2 bases from J, leaving 14 bases between. This CDR3 is built from 14 residues. CDR3 loop: CASLRGGTTDTQYF. As DNA, the CDR3 is TGTGCCAGCCTTAGGGGCGGGACCACAGATACGCAGTATTTT. Combining the CDR3 with reference TRBV18 and TRBJ2-3 gives the whole variable domain NAGVMQNPRHLVRRRGQEARLRCSPMKGHSHVYWYRQLPEEGLKFMVYLQKENIIDESGMPKERFSAEFPKEGPSILRIQQVVRGDSAAYFCASLRGGTTDTQYFGPGTRLTVL.

V gene TRBV30 combines with J gene TRBJ1-1; D is unclear. The germline V gene has CDR1 GTSNPN and CDR2 SVGIG (reference sequence). The CDR3 sequence is 13 residues long. Trimming took 1 base from V and 2 from J, leaving 8 bases between them. CDR3 nucleotides: TGTGCCTGGAGTGGGCACGTTAACACTGAAGCTTTCTTT. Protein sequence: CAWSGHVNTEAFF.

V and J are TRBV30 and TRBJ1-2; no reliable D call. Trimming removed 0 bases at V and 2 bases at J, with 13 bases between. CDR1 and CDR2 (germline): GTSNPN, SVGIG (reference sequence). CDR3 length: 15 residues. As DNA, the CDR3 is TGTGCCTGGAGTGTAAACGAGGGATCAAACTATGGCTACACCTTC. This codes for CAWSVNEGSNYGYTF.

There are a few counts of this clone. This rearrangement joins TRBV7-9 to TRBJ2-5; possible D gene TRBD1, 6 bases. This CDR3 is 15 amino acids long. V was trimmed by 2 bases and J by 5 bases, leaving 15 bases between them. The germline V gene has CDR1 SEHNR and CDR2 FQNEAQ (reference sequence). DNA for the CDR3: TGTGCCAGCAGCTTAACAGGGATGGTTCAGGAGACCCAGTACTTC. Its translation: CASSLTGMVQETQYF.